This T cell receptor beta chain appears in the sequencing data of a study of T cells in Graves' hyperthyroidism and ophthalmopathy. General observations from the study: Prediction of ophthalmopathy progression came a median roughly 7.1 months pre-onset.

This clonotype appeared many times. Its antigen is still unknown. Lactation, pregnancy, other autoimmune disease or uncontrolled infection led to exclusion of patients. Clinical symptoms, serum thyroxine and TRAb, thyroid ultrasound and orbital computed tomography together formed the diagnostic basis. Isolation of PBMCs was performed on around 10 ml fresh peripheral blood. Using RNA transcripts as the source, TCR beta CDR3 regions were amplified. In the first-round RT-PCR of the TCR CDR3, the HTBI primer set was used. TCRdb independently ran MiXCR on the multiplex PCR reads; one entry per CDR3 protein. In the table there are some 560,000 distinct CDR3 sequences, about 14% of which are singletons. Sequenced material: blood. The receptor was isolated from a middle-aged woman with Graves' hyperthyroidism.

The CDR3 coding sequence is TGTGCCAGCAGCCAAGGGACAGGGGTAGGTGGCTACACCTTC. Translated: CASSQGTGVGGYTF. The V and J genes are TRBV3-1 and TRBJ1-2; 9 bases are a match to TRBD1. The ends lost 1 base at V and 7 bases at J; junction bases unmatched: 4. The CDR3 is made up of 14 amino acids. CDR1 and CDR2 from the germline V gene are LGHDT and YNNKEL (reference sequence).